This TCR beta chain appears in the sequencing data of a study of naive and memory T cell subsets. Findings and limits, study-wide: Over 90% of naive TCR sequences appeared only once, unlike memory subsets. Expression changes during T cell differentiation may affect RNA-based TCR counts. Especially in CD8 cells, naive repertoires contained a few larger clonotypes, possibly CD45RA-re-expressing memory cells.

This clonotype was counted at least ten times. Its antigen is unknown. The length of the CDR3 is 15 residues. From germline, CDR1 is SGDLS and CDR2 YYNGEE. Trimming at V came to 3 bases and at J to 4 bases, leaving 7 bases not matched to a gene. Two oligonucleotides, mixed equimolar, formed the beta constant-region primer covering TRBC1 and TRBC2. The ligated cDNA underwent four PCR rounds using SP2 and nested alpha and beta constant-region primers. A 12-nucleotide UMI and the SP2 primer were added to the cDNA 3' end by oligonucleotide ligation. MiXCR was run by TCRdb on the UMI-ligation and nested PCR reads, yielding one entry per CDR3 protein. The sample contains roughly 97,000 distinct CDR3 sequences, about 14% of which appear only once. Cells stained for CD3, CD4, CD8, CD45RA and CD27 were sorted into four subsets.

This clonotype originated in a human donor in good health. Sequencing input: naive CD8+ T cells from blood. The rearrangement joins TRBV9 to TRBJ2-1, with 7 bases lining up with TRBD2. The CDR3 DNA reads as TGTGCCAGCAGCGCTGGTGGGGGGGGTTACAATGAGCAGTTCTTC. Residues: CASSAGGGGYNEQFF. Combining the CDR3 with reference TRBV9 and TRBJ2-1 gives the whole variable domain DSGVTQTPKHLITATGQRVTLRCSPRSGDLSVYWYQQSLDQGLQFLIQYYNGEERAKGNILERFSAQQFPDLHSELNLSSLELGDSALYFCASSAGGGGYNEQFFGPGTRLTVL.